Following are 32 T cell receptor beta chains from one sample sequenced in a study of neurological immune-mediated disorders. One entry per CDR3 protein, called by TCRdb with MiXCR from the 5' RACE reads. The sample yields around 40,000 distinct CDR3 sequences, 12% seen once. The sequenced sample was PBMCs. The receptor source for this set is a female donor in good health.

This clonotype was found a few times. J is TRBJ2-1 and V is TRBV20-1; D may be TRBD2 (5 bases). Trimming stripped 6 bases from V and 4 bases from J, with 16 bases between. CDR1 is DFQATT, CDR2 SNEGSKA, per germline (reference sequence). The CDR3 runs 14 residues. CDR3 residues: CSARPPDFYNEQFF. Here the CDR3 DNA reads TGCAGTGCCCGGCCGCCGGACTTTTACAATGAGCAGTTCTTC.

The chain joins TRBV18 to TRBJ1-1; D remains ambiguous. CDR3 size: 14 residues. V was shortened by 3 bases and J by 1 base, with 9 bases between the two germline ends. Germline V gene sequence: CDR1 KGHSH, CDR2 LQKENI. The chain's CDR3 is CASSPSDTNTEAFF. Written as DNA, the CDR3 is TGTGCCAGCTCACCCTCCGATACGAACACTGAAGCTTTCTTT.

In its sample, this clonotype was seen many times. V is TRBV5-1 and J is TRBJ2-1, with 10 bases that match TRBD2. J gave up 4 bases and V 6 bases, and 7 bases lay outside the gene matches. Germline V lookup: CDR1 SGHRS, CDR2 YFSETQ. The CDR3 is 15 amino acids. CDR3 protein: CASTSGTSVYNEQFF. The DNA of the CDR3 is TGCGCCAGCACCTCCGGGACTAGCGTTTACAATGAGCAGTTCTTC.

This clonotype was recorded many times. The chain joins TRBV20-1 to TRBJ2-5, with 14 positions matching TRBD2. The germline V gene encodes CDR1 DFQATT and CDR2 SNEGSKA (reference sequence). The CDR3 covers 16 residues. After removal of 2 bases from V and 4 bases from J, the junction contained 6 bases not matched to a gene. CDR3 amino acids: CSARRDGLAGGETQYF. The CDR3 region has the DNA TGCAGTGCTAGAAGAGATGGACTAGCGGGAGGAGAGACCCAGTACTTC.

This clonotype was detected ten times or more. This chain links TRBV12-3 or TRBV12-4 with TRBJ1-2, with 7 bases identical to TRBD1. V was clipped by 0 bases and J by 4 bases; unmatched bases: 11. CDR3 length: 17 residues. The chain's CDR3 is CASSLATLSAGGYGYTF. For the CDR3, the DNA is TGTGCCAGCAGTTTAGCGACCCTTAGCGCAGGGGGCTATGGCTACACCTTC.

At least ten counts were recorded for this clonotype. The chain's CDR3 is CASSSTFDQPQHF. CDR3 nucleotides: TGTGCCAGCAGCTCTACTTTTGATCAGCCCCAGCATTTT. The chain joins TRBV7-2 to TRBJ1-5; unclear D gene. Germline CDR1 SGHTA, CDR2 FQGNSA. The CDR3 totals 13 residues. Deletions cut 4 bases from V and 5 bases from J, with 9 bases between.

This clonotype was counted at least ten times. The rearrangement joins TRBV9 to TRBJ2-7; D not resolved. Trimming took off 4 bases at V and 2 bases at J, with 13 bases between the two ends. The CDR3 is made up of 14 amino acids. Germline V CDR1 and CDR2: SGDLS, YYNGEE. The CDR3 nucleotides read TGTGCCAGCAGCCCACAAGACCCTGCCTACGAGCAGTACTTC. Translated, it gives CASSPQDPAYEQYF.

Regarding this clonotype: Possible read error: a much larger clone is one base away. This rearrangement joins TRBV11-2 to TRBJ2-3; unclear D gene. Germline V CDR1 and CDR2: SGHAT, FQNNGV. The CDR3 consists of 15 residues. The CDR3 nucleotides are TGTGTCAGCAGCCGTAGTATTCCCGGCACAGATACGCAGTATTTT. Its translation is CVSSRSIPGTDTQYF.

The chain carries TRBV28 and TRBJ2-7; D ambiguous. CDR1 is MDHEN and CDR2 is SYDVKM in the germline V gene. Trimming shortened V by 5 bases and J by 6 bases, and 14 bases separated the two germline ends. The CDR3 extends over 13 amino acids. Written as DNA, the CDR3 is TGTGCCAGCAGTCCCCCGTCCGTGCCCGAGCAGTACGTC. Encoded protein: CASSPPSVPEQYV.

This clonotype was found many times. This chain links TRBV5-1 with TRBJ2-7; D gene ambiguous. Germline CDR1 reads SGHRS; CDR2 reads YFSETQ. The CDR3 loop spans 14 amino acids. V was trimmed by 3 bases and J by 3 bases, leaving 13 bases between them. The CDR3 sequence is CASSSPPHFYEQYF. The CDR3 bases are TGCGCCAGCAGCTCACCCCCGCACTTCTACGAGCAGTACTTC. Variable domain in full (rest from reference TRBV5-1 and TRBJ2-7): KAGVTQTPRYLIKTRGQQVTLSCSPISGHRSVSWYQQTPGQGLQFLFEYFSETQRNKGNFPGRFSGRQFSNSRSEMNVSTLELGDSALYLCASSSPPHFYEQYFGPGTRLTVT.

This clonotype has at least ten counts. This rearrangement joins TRBV27 to TRBJ2-7; 12 bases line up with TRBD2. V was pared by 10 bases and J by 2 bases, with 3 bases of the junction left unmatched. The CDR3 consists of 13 residues. Germline-derived CDR1 and CDR2 are MNHEY and SMNVEV (reference sequence). As DNA, the CDR3 is TGTGCCACCCGGACTAGCGGGGCCTACGAGCAGTACTTC. This gives the protein CATRTSGAYEQYF.

This clonotype showed up many times. V and J are TRBV11-2 and TRBJ2-3, with D hard to call. CDR3 length: 14 amino acids. V lost 5 bases, J lost 4 bases, and 13 bases lay in between. CDR1 and CDR2 from the germline V gene are SGHAT and FQNNGV. DNA of the CDR3: TGTGCCAGCAGCCGACGCCCGGGCCCAGATACGCAGTATTTT. Amino acids: CASSRRPGPDTQYF.

This clonotype was observed at least ten times. This chain joins TRBV5-1 and TRBJ2-5; D call uncertain. The germline V gene encodes CDR1 SGHRS and CDR2 YFSETQ. V lost 6 bases and J lost 1, with 7 bases in between. The CDR3 length is 12 residues. The CDR3 DNA sequence: TGCGCCAGCACCTACACCCAAGAGACCCAGTACTTC. This gives the protein CASTYTQETQYF.

Of note for this clonotype: At one end the junction does not follow the germline gene, possibly because of a read error. This chain connects TRBV15 to TRBJ2-1; TRBD2 is a possible D gene (6 bases). This CDR3 has 16 amino acids. CDR1 and CDR2 (germline): LNHNV, YYDKDF (reference sequence). The CDR3 loop is CATKAGSSWWGDEQFF. CDR3 nucleotide sequence: TGTGCCACCAAGGCGGGCTCTAGTTGGTGGGGGGATGAACAGTTCTTC.

This clonotype was detected ten times or more. The rearrangement joins TRBV5-6 to TRBJ2-4; 9 positions match TRBD2. The CDR3 has 13 amino acids. V was pared by 2 bases and J by 15 bases, with 9 bases of the junction left unmatched. Germline values: CDR1 SGHDT, CDR2 YYEEEE. DNA for the CDR3: TGTGCCAGCAGCTTAGCGGGAGGACGGCTTCGGTACTTC. This sequence encodes CASSLAGGRLRYF.

This clonotype was seen at least ten times. The chain uses TRBV29-1 and TRBJ2-3; a possible D gene is TRBD2 (6 bases). Germline CDR1 and CDR2: SQVTM and ANQGSEA. V shed 6 bases and J shed 0 bases, with 25 bases lying between them. CDR3 length equals 18 residues. The CDR3 sequence is CSVWAVADLTLSTDTQYF. CDR3 sequence (DNA): TGCAGCGTGTGGGCGGTAGCGGACCTAACTCTTAGCACAGATACGCAGTATTTT.

By share of the sample, this clonotype is medium-sized. The chain couples TRBV12-3 or TRBV12-4 to TRBJ2-1, with D uncertain. Trimming took off 3 bases at V and 0 bases at J, with 9 bases between the two ends. The CDR3 is made up of 15 amino acids. CDR3: CASSFSRSSYNEQFF. CDR3 nucleotides: TGTGCCAGCAGTTTCTCGCGGAGCTCCTACAATGAGCAGTTCTTC.

The chain carries TRBV4-2 and TRBJ2-3; TRBD2 agrees at 9 bases. The CDR3 contains 16 residues. The V gene end was trimmed by 6 bases and the J gene end by 5 bases; junction bases not matched to a gene: 12. CDR1 and CDR2 (germline): LGHNA, YNFKEQ. CDR3 DNA sequence: TGTGCCAGCAGACGCGCCCGGACTAGCGTTGGAGATACGCAGTATTTT. This sequence encodes CASRRARTSVGDTQYF.

This clonotype has at least ten counts. The V call is TRBV19, the J call TRBJ2-1; no firm D call. Deletions cut 3 bases from V and 2 bases from J, with 14 bases between. Germline V gene sequence: CDR1 LNHDA, CDR2 SQIVND (reference sequence). The CDR3 runs to 16 residues. The CDR3 loop is CASSIGWRSTYNEQFF. Written as DNA, the CDR3 is TGTGCCAGTAGTATTGGGTGGCGTTCCACCTACAATGAGCAGTTCTTC.

In this sample, this clonotype turned up many times. The CDR3, as DNA: TGTGCCAGCAGTTTAGGGGGGCACAATCAGCCCCAGCATTTT. It encodes CASSLGGHNQPQHF. V is TRBV12-3 or TRBV12-4 and J is TRBJ1-5; D is possibly TRBD1 (6 bases). V was trimmed by 1 base and J by 3 bases, leaving 7 bases between them. The CDR3 totals 14 residues.

This clonotype has at least ten counts. The chain employs TRBV24-1 and TRBJ2-1, with TRBD2 as a possible D gene (6 bases). V lost 5 bases and J 7 bases, leaving 11 bases between the germline ends. Germline loops: CDR1 KGHDR, CDR2 SFDVKD. This CDR3 is 13 amino acids long. This CDR3 is CATSAAGRNEQFF. CDR3 coding DNA: TGTGCCACCAGTGCGGCGGGAAGGAATGAGCAGTTCTTC.

This clonotype was counted many times. The rearrangement uses TRBV5-5 and TRBJ2-3; tentative D call: TRBD2 (7 bases). Trimming stripped 4 bases from V and 4 bases from J, with 16 bases between. This CDR3 is built from 15 residues. Germline V gene sequence: CDR1 SGHKS, CDR2 YYEKEE (reference sequence). The CDR3 loop reads CASSRTGGPSDTQYF. In DNA form, the CDR3 reads TGTGCCAGCAGCCGTACCGGGGGGCCCTCAGATACGCAGTATTTT.

This clonotype was picked up many times. J is TRBJ2-7 and V is TRBV20-1; 14 positions match TRBD2. Trimming took 6 bases from V and 3 from J; bases not matched to a gene: 4. From germline, CDR1 is DFQATT and CDR2 SNEGSKA (reference sequence). There are 14 residues in the CDR3. The DNA for the CDR3 is TGCAGTGCCGACGGGACTAGCGGGAGCTACGAGCAGTACTTC. It encodes CSADGTSGSYEQYF.

This clonotype was counted many times. This rearrangement joins TRBV5-1 to TRBJ2-2; D gene uncertain. The germline V gene encodes CDR1 SGHRS and CDR2 YFSETQ. CDR3 length: 15 amino acids. V dropped 5 bases and J dropped 1 base, with 12 bases sitting between them. The CDR3 DNA follows: TGCGCCAGCAGATATCCCGAAGAGAACACCGGGGAGCTGTTTTTT. The encoded protein is CASRYPEENTGELFF.

This clonotype was found many times. The chain has TRBV10-3 and TRBJ1-2; D unresolved. Trimming removed 5 bases at V and 6 bases at J, with 7 bases between. The germline V gene encodes CDR1 ENHRY and CDR2 SYGVKD. The CDR3 contains 11 residues. The CDR3 loop is CAISLRDGYTF. The CDR3 bases are TGTGCCATCAGTCTCCGGGATGGCTACACCTTC.

This clonotype was counted at least ten times. This chain connects TRBV29-1 to TRBJ1-4; TRBD1 matches at 7 bases. The CDR3 consists of 15 residues. CDR1 SQVTM and CDR2 ANQGSEA come from the germline V gene. J lost 2 bases, V lost 5 bases, and 8 bases had no gene match. The CDR3 sequence is CSVSPYRGTNEKLFF. In DNA, the CDR3 is TGCAGCGTTTCCCCGTACAGGGGTACTAATGAAAAACTGTTTTTT. Full variable domain (rest looked up from reference TRBV29-1 and TRBJ1-4): SAVISQKPSRDICQRGTSLTIQCQVDSQVTMMFWYRQQPGQSLTLIATANQGSEATYESGFVIDKFPISRPNLTFSTLTVSNMSPEDSSIYLCSVSPYRGTNEKLFFGSGTQLSVL.

This clonotype was seen a handful of times. The chain combines TRBV6-1 with TRBJ1-1; D gene ambiguous. CDR3 length equals 11 residues. The V gene lost 8 bases and the J gene lost 8 bases, with 12 bases spanning the gap. Per germline, CDR1 MNHNS and CDR2 SASEGT. CDR3 amino acids: CASDRAGEAFF. For the CDR3, the DNA is TGTGCCAGCGATCGGGCAGGAGAAGCTTTCTTT.

Turning to this clonotype: A read error is possible here, since a much larger clone lies one base away. The V gene is TRBV6-1, the J gene TRBJ2-2; D remains ambiguous. Germline assignment: CDR1 MNHNS and CDR2 SASEGT. Trimming stripped 6 bases from V and 4 bases from J, with 12 bases between. The CDR3 runs 14 residues. CDR3 residues: CASRVVGATGELFF. DNA of the CDR3: TGTGCCAGCAGGGTCGTCGGCGCCACCGGGGAGCTGTTTTTT.

This clonotype was counted ten times or more. V and J are TRBV6-1 and TRBJ1-1; D is possibly TRBD1 (6 bases). Trimming took 6 bases from V and 10 from J, leaving 12 bases between them. The CDR3 runs 11 residues. Per germline, CDR1 MNHNS and CDR2 SASEGT. The CDR3 DNA reads TGTGCCAGCAGGGAAACAGGGACAGCTTTCTTT. The encoded protein is CASRETGTAFF.

This clonotype was seen many times. V and J are TRBV5-1 and TRBJ2-2, with TRBD2 matching over 12 bases. This CDR3 has 15 amino acids. The V and J ends lost 4 bases and 7 bases, in that order; junction bases with no gene match: 5. Germline lookup yields CDR1 SGHRS and CDR2 YFSETQ. Here the CDR3 reads CASSPSGRAYGELFF. CDR3 nucleotide sequence: TGCGCCAGCAGCCCTAGCGGGAGGGCCTACGGGGAGCTGTTTTTT.

The table lists this clonotype with many counts. The chain has TRBV20-1 and TRBJ2-1; 10 nucleotides line up with TRBD2. CDR3 length equals 16 residues. CDR1 is DFQATT and CDR2 is SNEGSKA in the germline V gene (reference sequence). The trim removed 0 bases at V and 4 bases at J, leaving 6 bases unmatched. CDR3 loop: CSARDATTSGYNEQFF. CDR3 coding DNA: TGCAGTGCTAGAGACGCTACGACTAGCGGGTACAATGAGCAGTTCTTC.

Ten or more counts support this clonotype. This chain connects TRBV25-1 to TRBJ1-3; D gene uncertain. Trimming left V 5 bases short and J 1 base short, with 9 bases between. This CDR3 is built from 14 residues. Germline CDR1 MGHDK, CDR2 SYGVNS. The CDR3 loop is CASSSRRSGNTIYF. The DNA for the CDR3 is TGTGCCAGCAGTTCCCGACGGTCTGGAAACACCATATATTTT.